What follows describes a single TCR beta chain. The specificity of this receptor is unknown. No base-level quality is on record; no much larger clone is a single base apart. The donors were healthy, HIV-negative adults who had no recently reported acute infections or vaccinations. Every donor was a Caucasian adult living in Nashville, Tennessee, USA. In the unsorted samples, 70 million to 90 million PBMCs were counted, and genomic DNA was extracted using the QIAamp DNA Blood Mini kit. Blood was obtained by leukapheresis, after which PBMCs were separated by Ficoll-Histopaque density gradient centrifugation and cryopreserved in liquid nitrogen vapor phase. Using the deep immunoSEQ assay, TCR CDR3 regions were amplified from genomic DNA by multiplex PCR. For each cell subset, the extracted genomic DNA was distributed evenly across all wells of several immunoSEQ 96-well plates, and each plate served as one replicate. For unsorted PBMC, 300 ng genomic DNA, equal to about 30,000 T cell genomes, was loaded into each replicate PCR. Ten immunoSEQ deep assay plates were used to sequence the unsorted PBMC genomic DNA. Purified libraries were quantified with a Qubit 3.0 fluorometer, sized on a Bioanalyzer 2100, and re-quantified with the KAPA Library Quantification kit. Every immunoSEQ 96-well plate was sequenced on a dedicated single-read 150-cycle Illumina NextSeq 550 flow cell. Concerning the study's data processing: Because the immunoSEQ output held only junctional sequences and lacked quality scores, the filtering could not match the filtering applied to full-length reads. To assign V/J genes and CDR3, sequences were annotated using PyIR, a Python wrapper for IgBLAST v1.9, with IMGT germline references. Reads with weak V/J assignments (E-value above 1e-6), missing CDR3, stop codons, out-of-frame junctions, or ambiguous translated residues were removed. V3J clonotypes were defined as sequences sharing an identical inferred V gene, J gene, and CDR3 amino acid sequence. The percentage overlap between two repertoires was calculated by dividing the number of shared unique clonotypes by the size of the smaller repertoire. Richness of each repertoire was evaluated using RTK rarefaction, the Chao1 estimator, and Recon v2.1 estimates of unobserved clonotypes. TCRdb's version of the immuneACCESS table is confined to in-frame rearrangements and falls short of the full clone set. An unresolved V gene accounts for under half of the shortfall where checked; the remainder is of unknown origin. The V and J calls and clone size are taken from that table; D and trimming were inferred from the DNA. In this sample the table shows 450,000 to 600,000 clones, roughly 78% of which occur a single time. The ten top clones hold roughly 12% of the sample.

The entry originates in a study of shared clonotypes between healthy human individuals (dated by TCRdb to 2020 to 2022). With regard to the full study: Three men and a couple of women, aged 18 to 49 years, made up the cohort. To estimate repertoire size and how much clonotype sharing occurs between individuals, the study deeply sequenced the blood TCR repertoires of five healthy adults. Different laboratories and diverse techniques were used to prepare libraries and sequence TCR repertoires, to increase sequencing depth and limit assay-specific biases. Per donor, leukapheresis produced somewhere between about 0.85 and 10 billion PBMCs.

From the cysteine up to the phenylalanine, the CDR3 has a length of 14 residues. CDR3 DNA is the only sequence kept; it has 42 bases, read in frame from the first base. V sheds 5 bases and J sheds 3 bases, leaving 11 bases between their ends. CDR1 SNHLY and CDR2 FYNNEI were looked up in the germline V gene. General conclusions and limits of the study: Pairwise subsampling led to the expectation that sequencing depth would affect the degree of clonotype sharing among donors. Because the study included a small number of donors, the genetic and exposure-history diversity represented was limited. Only blood was sampled, and tissue TCR repertoires likely differ from those in blood.

The sequence was obtained from a woman between 40 and 55 years old in good health. Some clones in this sample may be carry-over from other donors' samples. The V and J genes are TRBV2 and TRBJ1-5; too little of a D gene remains to name it. Material for sequencing was PBMCs. The encoded CDR3 is CASSKQQPNQPQHF. The base sequence is TGTGCCAGCAGTAAACAGCAGCCCAATCAGCCCCAGCATTTT.